The 9 T cell receptor beta chains below all came from one sample that was sequenced in a study of control samples from healthy donors and cancer patients. Generated by immunoSEQ multiplex PCR, the TCRdb table keeps only in-frame clones and is missing some. The sample has about 60,000 clones; roughly 95% are singletons. The specimen sequenced was blood. The receptors here all came from a woman under 30 in good health.

The chain has TRBV6-1 and TRBJ1-1; the match to TRBD1 covers 8 bases. Per germline, CDR1 MNHNS and CDR2 SASEGT. Trimming took 1 base from V and 6 from J; bases not matched to a gene: 4. The CDR3 covers 14 residues. The CDR3 DNA is TGTGCCAGCAGTGAAGGCGACAGGGGTTCTGAAGCTTTCTTT. Its protein product is CASSEGDRGSEAFF.

The rearrangement links TRBV5-1 to TRBJ2-3, with D possibly matching TRBD1 (5 bases). The germline V gene encodes CDR1 SGHRS and CDR2 YFSETQ. CDR3 length equals 11 residues. Trimming removed 7 bases from V and 3 bases from J, with 6 bases in between. CDR3: CASRQTDTQYF. The CDR3 coding sequence is TGCGCCAGCCGACAGACAGATACGCAGTATTTT.

The count of this clone is one. This chain connects TRBV6-1 to TRBJ2-3; D possibly corresponds to TRBD2 (7 bases). V was clipped by 10 bases and J by 3 bases, with 14 bases between them. CDR1 and CDR2 from the germline V gene are MNHNS and SASEGT. This CDR3 is built from 13 residues. The DNA of the CDR3 is TGTGCCACAAGGGGGGGACCAACAGATACGCAGTATTTT. This codes for CATRGGPTDTQYF.

The chain uses TRBV23-1 and TRBJ2-2; D remains ambiguous. TRBV23-1 is recorded as an ORF, its role being uncertain. The V end lost 2 bases, the J end lost 1 base, and 8 bases lay between the germline ends. The CDR3 loop spans 15 amino acids. This CDR3 reads CASSQPTKNTGELFF. The CDR3 region has the DNA TGCGCCAGCAGTCAACCAACCAAGAACACCGGGGAGCTGTTTTTT.

The rearrangement joins TRBV14 to TRBJ2-3, with no clear D. Per the germline V gene, CDR1 is SGHDN and CDR2 is FVKESK. CDR3 size: 11 residues. Trimming shortened V by 1 base and J by 8 bases, and 4 bases separated the two germline ends. CDR3 sequence: CASSQATTQYF. CDR3 sequence (DNA): TGTGCCAGCAGCCAAGCGACTACGCAGTATTTT.

This chain joins TRBV6-2 or TRBV6-3 and TRBJ1-2; D unclear. V lost 6 bases to trimming and J lost 8 bases, with 10 bases between them. The CDR3 is made up of 11 amino acids. Germline CDR1 and CDR2: MNHEY and SVGEGT. CDR3 sequence: CASSREWGYTF. The CDR3 DNA sequence: TGTGCCAGCAGCCGCGAATGGGGCTACACCTTC.

This chain uses TRBV10-3 with TRBJ2-5; 14 bases align to TRBD2. Germline V CDR1 and CDR2: ENHRY, SYGVKD. The V gene end was trimmed by 3 bases and the J gene end by 5 bases; junction bases not matched to a gene: 23. The length of the CDR3 is 22 residues. The CDR3 DNA reads as TGTGCCATCAGTGATGACAGTCACCGGACTAGCGGGGGGTCTCACACGGGGGAGACCCAGTACTTC. Translation: CAISDDSHRTSGGSHTGETQYF.

The chain employs TRBV21-1 and TRBJ2-7; the tabulated D call, TRBD2, remains unverified against the DNA. TRBV21-1 is classified as a pseudogene. The CDR3 is made up of 16 amino acids. The CDR3 reads CASSNARLAFSYEQYF. The CDR3 DNA reads TGTGCCAGCAGCAACGCGAGGTTGGCGTTCAGCTACGAGCAGTACTTC.

This clone was recorded only once. J is TRBJ1-4 and V is TRBV19; 11 bases agree with TRBD1. This CDR3 spans 14 amino acids. CDR1 is LNHDA, CDR2 SQIVND, per germline (reference sequence). V lost 4 bases, J lost 7 bases, and 2 bases stayed unmatched. The CDR3 region has the DNA TGTGCCAGTAGTACGGACAGGGGGCGTGAAAAACTGTTTTTT. It codes for CASSTDRGREKLFF.